Detailed here is one TCR beta chain. There is no known antigen for this receptor. Base qualities are not recorded, but no much larger clone differs from it by a single base. Enrolling through a virtual design, the prospective study's participants ranged in age from roughly 18 to 90 years and lived across 20 to 25 United States geographic areas. In the prospective study, cohorts were assigned on the basis of participant-reported clinical history obtained from a screening survey and a study questionnaire. In the prospective study, mobile phlebotomists collected whole blood, serum and a nasopharyngeal or oropharyngeal swab from each participant. Prospective study participants could optionally give additional blood draws and questionnaires over an approximately 2-month period. Prospective study blood samples were shipped either frozen or at room temperature before DNA extraction. This record comes from a study of blood T cell repertoires in COVID-19 (dated by TCRdb to about 2020). Concerning the study at large: Collaborator samples came from the United States, Italy and Spain and covered acute and convalescent phases of COVID-19. Samples came from the ongoing ImmuneRACE study (first 160 participants) plus 1,254 subjects from 6 global collaborators. The dataset comprised deeply sampled blood TCRbeta repertoires from subjects exposed to, actively infected with, or recovered from COVID-19. The sample metadata nearly always contained a de-identified subject ID, COVID-19 status, age in years and sex. The repertoires were released in a freely available public database meant as a resource for research on the immune response to SARS-CoV-2. Where HLA class I and class II types were available, the types were taken from metadata supplied by the sample provider, not from assay-based typing. The material from the prospective study consisted of cDNA or gDNA derived from T cells, B-cell-depleted T cells, or PBMCs.

The immunoSEQ Assay, a bias-controlled multiplex PCR, was used to amplify TCRbeta CDR3 regions from genomic DNA. Concerning the study's data processing: Nucleated cell counts per sample were estimated from amplification of reference gene primers within the assay. Sequence reads were collapsed and filtered to measure the absolute abundance of every unique TCRbeta CDR3 rearrangement. For each sample, productive Simpson clonality was calculated by taking the square root of Simpson's diversity index across productive rearrangements. Held by TCRdb, this immuneACCESS table contains in-frame sequences only and omits some clones. Under half of the omission traces to an unresolved V gene where checked; the cause of the rest is unknown. V, J and clone size are taken as reported in that table, and D and trimming were inferred from the DNA itself. In this sample the table shows some 260,000 clones, about 88% of which occur a single time. The leading ten clones occupy around 4.1% of the sample.

CDR1 is given as MDHEN and CDR2 as SYDVKM, both from the germline V gene. V drops 2 bases and J drops 11 bases, leaving 9 bases in between. Counted from cysteine to phenylalanine, this CDR3 has 11 amino acids. Just the 33-base CDR3 DNA is kept, in frame starting at base 1. The study at large found these results: How much clinical and demographic metadata was included differed by source and by participant, and the metadata was provided uncurated.

This receptor was taken from a man younger than 40 with acute COVID-19. The chain is made from TRBV28 and TRBJ1-1, and the D gene may be TRBD1, 6 bases matching. Source material: PBMCs or T cells enriched from blood (not recorded which). The DNA is TGTGCCAGCAGTTTACCAGGGGTTGCTTTCTTT. Its coded protein is CASSLPGVAFF.